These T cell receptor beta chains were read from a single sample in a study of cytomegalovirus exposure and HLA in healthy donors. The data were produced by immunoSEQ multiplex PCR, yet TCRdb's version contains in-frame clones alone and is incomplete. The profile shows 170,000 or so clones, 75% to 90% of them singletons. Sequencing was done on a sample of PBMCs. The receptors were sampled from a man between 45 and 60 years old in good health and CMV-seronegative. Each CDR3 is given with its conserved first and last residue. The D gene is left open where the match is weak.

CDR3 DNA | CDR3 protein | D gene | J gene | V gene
TGCGCCAGCAGCCGAGGGATTGCAATTGGGGCCAACGTCCTGACTTTC | CASSRGIAIGANVLTF | . | TRBJ2-6 | TRBV4-1
TGTGCCAGCCGTAGAGGGCAGCGGGAAAAACTGTTTTTT | CASRRGQREKLFF | . | TRBJ1-4 | TRBV18
TGTGCCAGCAGCATGTCCCGGACTAGCGGGGGGGGAAATGAGCAGTTCTTC | CASSMSRTSGGGNEQFF | TRBD2 | TRBJ2-1 | TRBV7-9
TGTGCCAGCAGCGTGGGACAGTATAATTCACCCCTCCACTTT | CASSVGQYNSPLHF | TRBD1 | TRBJ1-6 | TRBV7-9
TGCGCCAGCAGCCCCCTCTTGCGGGGTAGCACAGATACGCAGTATTTT | CASSPLLRGSTDTQYF | . | TRBJ2-3 | TRBV5-1
TGTGCCAGCACGGCCGGGACAACGAACACCGGGGAGCTGTTTTTT | CASTAGTTNTGELFF | . | TRBJ2-2 | TRBV7-9
TGCGCCAGCAGCTTAAGCGCAGGGGGCTACGAGCAGTACTTC | CASSLSAGGYEQYF | TRBD1 | TRBJ2-7 | TRBV5-1
TGTGCCGGAAAGACTAGCGGGAGTAGCACAGATACGCAGTATTTT | CAGKTSGSSTDTQYF | TRBD2 | TRBJ2-3 | TRBV30
TGTGCCAGCAGCCAAGATCAGGGGAGACAGGGACTGGATACGCAGTATTTT | CASSQDQGRQGLDTQYF | . | TRBJ2-3 | TRBV4-2
TGCGCCAGCAGCCACCAGGGGCGAAATACGCAGTATTTT | CASSHQGRNTQYF | . | TRBJ2-3 | TRBV4-3
TGCGCCAGCGGTTTGGGACAGGGGACGGTTCAGCCCCAGCATTTT | CASGLGQGTVQPQHF | TRBD1 | TRBJ1-5 | TRBV4-1
TGTGCTAGCAGCAACAACAGGGGTATTGAAAAACTGTTTTTT | CASSNNRGIEKLFF | TRBD1 | TRBJ1-4 | TRBV7-7
TGTGCCAGCAGCCCAGGACAGGGCCAAGGGGAGCAGTTCTTC | CASSPGQGQGEQFF | TRBD1 | TRBJ2-1 | TRBV7-2
TGCGCCAGCAGCAGATATCCCGACAGGATTCAAGAGACCCAGTACTTC | CASSRYPDRIQETQYF | . | TRBJ2-5 | TRBV5-1
TGTGCCAGCAGTTCTTGGGGGGGGAATGAAAAACTGTTTTTT | CASSSWGGNEKLFF | . | TRBJ1-4 | TRBV27
TGTGCCTGGAACGCGGCGGGGTCGTTAGGGGGCTACACCTTC | CAWNAAGSLGGYTF | . | TRBJ1-2 | TRBV30
TGTGCCAGCAGCTTAGAACAGGGGGCTTCGTCTTTCTTT | CASSLEQGASSFF | TRBD1 | TRBJ1-1 | TRBV7-2